This TCR beta chain came from a study of blood T cell repertoires in COVID-19. Participants came from 20 to 25 US areas, aged about 18 to 89 years. Which cohort a participant joined came from the clinical history participants gave. People in the exposed group encountered a COVID-19 case within 2 weeks before entering the study. Source study methods: Reference gene primer amplification yielded estimated nucleated cell counts. The method was immunoSEQ multiplex PCR; TCRdb's version includes in-frame clones alone and lacks a portion of them. V and J calls and clone size are those listed in that table; D and trimming were worked out from the DNA. The data hold 250,000 or so clones, with approximately 88% observed a single time. The source is a woman in her forties who had been exposed to COVID-19. Input material: PBMCs or T cells enriched from blood (not recorded which).

The CDR3 here is CASSHPPQGAYGYTF. In DNA, the CDR3 is TGCGCCAGCAGCCACCCCCCCCAGGGGGCCTATGGCTACACCTTC. This sequence joins TRBV4-1 and TRBJ1-2, with 8 bases matching TRBD1. CDR1 and CDR2 (germline): MGHRA, YSYEKL. The CDR3 spans 15 residues. J lost 4 bases, V lost 3 bases, and 7 bases had no gene match.